This TCR beta chain was sequenced for a study of blood T cell repertoires in COVID-19 (dated by TCRdb to 2018 to 2020). At the level of the whole study: Samples covering the acute and convalescent phases of COVID-19 were provided by collaborators in the United States, Italy and Spain. The material from the prospective study consisted of cDNA or gDNA derived from T cells, B-cell-depleted T cells, or PBMCs. Deeply sampled blood TCRbeta repertoires from subjects exposed to, actively infected with, or recovered from COVID-19 were included in the dataset. The repertoires were released in a freely available public database meant as a resource for research on the immune response to SARS-CoV-2. Samples were obtained from the ongoing ImmuneRACE study (first 160 participants) and from some 1,200 subjects provided by 6 global collaborators. Sample metadata almost always included a de-identified subject ID, COVID-19 status, age in years and sex. Where HLA class I and class II types were available, the types were taken from metadata supplied by the sample provider, not from assay-based typing.

The immunoSEQ Assay, a bias-controlled multiplex PCR, was used to amplify TCRbeta CDR3 regions from genomic DNA. The original methods were these. Nucleated cell counts per sample were estimated from amplification of reference gene primers within the assay. To quantify the absolute abundance of each unique TCRbeta CDR3 rearrangement, sequence reads were collapsed and filtered. For each sample, productive Simpson clonality was calculated as the square root of Simpson's diversity index across productive rearrangements. TCRdb re-hosts the immuneACCESS table, in-frame sequences only. Its copies lack some clones; in the studies checked, an unresolved V gene accounts for under half of them, and the cause for the rest is not known. V and J calls and clone size come straight from that table; D and trimming were deduced from the DNA. In all, the sample holds about 140,000 clones, and about 86% of those were seen once. The top ten constitute about 8% of the sample.

Study-wide conclusions, independent of this receptor: The amount of clinical and demographic metadata varied by source and participant and was provided uncurated.

Collaborating institutions collected whole blood in K2EDTA tubes following their own protocols. For TCRbeta analysis, collaborators shipped samples in one of three forms: frozen whole blood, isolated PBMCs, or DNA extracted from either of those sample types. To note about this clone: Its antigen is not yet known. Qualities for individual bases were not recorded, and no much larger clone is one base off.

Counted from cysteine to phenylalanine, this CDR3 has 16 amino acids. The DNA shown is the 48-base CDR3, in frame from base 1. From the germline V gene (reference sequence), CDR1 is LGHDT and CDR2 is YNNKEL. Clipping removes 1 base from V and 4 bases from J, with 7 as the unmatched junction base count. Sequenced material: peripheral blood. The receptor comes from a woman in her sixties or seventies with acute or convalescent COVID-19. The V gene is TRBV3-1 (or the pseudogene TRBV3-2) and the J gene is TRBJ2-5, with 9 bases aligning to TRBD1. The CDR3 here reads CASSQAEQGAGETQYF. The DNA is as follows: TGTGCCAGCAGCCAAGCTGAACAGGGGGCTGGAGAGACCCAGTACTTC.